This T cell receptor (beta chain) was found in a study of beta chain features in type 1 diabetes. Study results and limitations: Whatever favoring of shorter templates PCR might show would apply equally to patients and controls.

As for this clone: The antigen is unknown.

The study reverse transcribed the entire isolated RNA, so it sequenced expressed TCRB transcripts. Method: immunoSEQ multiplex PCR; TCRdb's copy keeps in-frame clones and lacks some. The data contain a few hundred thousand clones, approximately 11% of them seen just once; the ten biggest clones take up approximately 0.016%. Germline-derived CDR1 and CDR2 are MGHDK and SYGVNS. The length of the CDR3 is 15 residues. V was clipped by 4 bases and J by 1 base, with 13 bases between them. The sequence came from a woman in her 30s in good health. Sequenced material: naive CD4+ T cells from blood. The chain recombines TRBV25-1 with TRBJ2-5; a possible D gene is TRBD2 (6 bases). The CDR3: CASSGLAESQETQYF. CDR3 DNA: TGTGCCAGCAGTGGTTTAGCGGAAAGCCAAGAGACCCAGTACTTC. Combining the CDR3 with reference TRBV25-1 and TRBJ2-5 gives the whole variable domain EADIYQTPRYLVIGTGKKITLECSQTMGHDKMYWYQQDPGMELHLIHYSYGVNSTEKGDLSSESTVSRIRTEHFPLTLESARPSHTSQYLCASSGLAESQETQYFGPGTRLLVL.